This T cell receptor beta chain appears in the sequencing data of a study of shared clonotypes between healthy human individuals. For every subset, genomic DNA was evenly distributed across several immunoSEQ plates. Generated by immunoSEQ multiplex PCR, the TCRdb table keeps only in-frame clones and is missing some. The repertoire holds a few hundred thousand clones, with 73% as singletons. Trimming took off 1 base at V and 3 bases at J, with 13 bases between the two ends. Germline values: CDR1 LNHDA, CDR2 SQIVND (reference sequence). This CDR3 contains 16 residues. Input material: memory CD4+ T cells sorted from blood. Noted subset: CD45RA-negative fraction. The chain carries TRBV19 and TRBJ2-1; TRBD1 is a possible D gene (5 bases). This receptor was taken from a man aged 25 to 45 in good health. CDR3 sequence: CASSIVIGAGYNEQFF. CDR3 in DNA: TGTGCCAGTAGTATAGTAATAGGGGCAGGCTACAATGAGCAGTTCTTC.